Each of the 18 T cell receptor beta chains below was sequenced from the same sample in a study of blood T cell repertoires in COVID-19 (dated by TCRdb to 2018 to 2021). Library generation was performed with the immunoSEQ multiplex PCR assay. TCRdb took this table from immuneACCESS and kept in-frame rearrangements with V and J called. Such tables lack part of the clones; where checked against another copy, unresolved V genes explain under half of the gap, and the rest is unexplained. The sample table records around 300,000 clones; around nine tenths of these occur just once. The biggest ten clones account for less than 2% of the sample. Sequenced material: PBMCs or T cells enriched from blood (not recorded which). These TCRs come from a woman in her thirties or forties who had recovered from COVID-19.

The chain has TRBV18 and TRBJ1-4, with D tentatively TRBD1 (6 bases). CDR3 length: 18 amino acids. The germline CDR1 and CDR2 sequences are KGHSH and LQKENI. Trimming took off 6 bases at V and 3 bases at J, with 23 bases between the two ends. CDR3 in DNA: TGTGCCAGCTCGCCCACTCAGGGGCTCCTTCTTTCTAATGAAAAACTGTTTTTT. Encoded protein: CASSPTQGLLLSNEKLFF. The full variable domain, completed using reference TRBV18 and TRBJ1-4, is NAGVMQNPRHLVRRRGQEARLRCSPMKGHSHVYWYRQLPEEGLKFMVYLQKENIIDESGMPKERFSAEFPKEGPSILRIQQVVRGDSAAYFCASSPTQGLLLSNEKLFFGSGTQLSVL.

This sequence joins TRBV4-1 and TRBJ2-5; 10 bases are a match to TRBD2. The CDR3 is 16 residues long. Germline trimming cut 2 bases from V and 5 bases from J; bases unmatched to any gene: 8. Germline V lookup: CDR1 MGHRA, CDR2 YSYEKL. The chain's CDR3 is CASSQQSGRALETQYF. The CDR3, as DNA: TGCGCCAGCAGCCAACAGAGCGGGAGGGCGCTGGAGACCCAGTACTTC.

The rearrangement links TRBV24-1 to TRBJ2-7; D may be TRBD1 (5 bases). Trimming cost V 0 bases and J 3 bases, with 32 bases left between them. This CDR3 contains 22 residues. Germline V lookup: CDR1 KGHDR, CDR2 SFDVKD. The CDR3 DNA reads as TGTGCCACCAGTGATTTGAAATCTTGCTGGGGCCATTCCCCGACAACTGACTACGAGCAGTACTTC. It codes for CATSDLKSCWGHSPTTDYEQYF.

There are many counts of this clone. The V call is TRBV3-1 (or the pseudogene TRBV3-2), the J call TRBJ1-5; perhaps TRBD1 as D (6 bases). The CDR3 contains 15 residues. The V end was cut by 4 bases, the J end by 5 bases, with 15 bases between. CDR1 is LGHDT and CDR2 is YNNKEL in the germline V gene (reference sequence). DNA of the CDR3: TGTGCCAGCAGCCTTTCCGGGACAAATTATCAGCCCCAGCATTTT. This sequence encodes CASSLSGTNYQPQHF.

This chain links TRBV29-1 with TRBJ1-1; D is uncertain. Germline V gives CDR1 SQVTM, CDR2 ANQGSEA. The V and J ends lost 4 bases and 3 bases respectively, with 12 bases between them. CDR3 size: 13 residues. CDR3 bases: TGCAGCGTTGTGGGCAGCCGAGACACTGAAGCTTTCTTT. Its translation is CSVVGSRDTEAFF.

V is TRBV6-5 and J is TRBJ2-1, with a tentative D call TRBD2 (5 bases). Trimming cost V 3 bases and J 9 bases, with 12 bases left between them. The germline V gene has CDR1 MNHEY and CDR2 SVGAGI. There are 13 residues in the CDR3. The CDR3 DNA reads TGTGCCAGCAGTTATTACCCCGGAGGTGAGCAGTTCTTC. This translates into CASSYYPGGEQFF.

CDR3 amino acids: CASSPRDGMNTEAFF. In DNA, the CDR3 is TGCGCCAGCAGTCCGCGGGACGGAATGAACACTGAAGCTTTCTTT. The genes are TRBV23-1 and TRBJ1-1, with D possibly matching TRBD1 (5 bases). TRBV23-1 is identified as an open reading frame with a role that is uncertain. This CDR3 is 15 amino acids long. Trimming removed 4 bases at V and 0 bases at J, with 12 bases between.

The chain couples TRBV10-3 to TRBJ2-3, with 9 bases that match TRBD1. Per the germline V gene, CDR1 is ENHRY and CDR2 is SYGVKD. The junction had 17 bases not matched to a gene; V was cut back by 2 bases and J by 2 bases. The CDR3 contains 20 residues. CDR3 sequence reads: CAISETPPGQGIRVTDTQYF. For the CDR3, the DNA is TGTGCCATCAGTGAGACCCCACCGGGACAGGGTATTCGTGTCACAGATACGCAGTATTTT.

This chain uses TRBV7-9 with TRBJ1-1; no clear D gene. The germline V and J ends were trimmed by 1 base and 4 bases, with 19 bases remaining between them. CDR1 and CDR2 (germline): SEHNR, FQNEAQ (reference sequence). The CDR3 contains 17 residues. The CDR3 here is CASSLVSDSLAGTEAFF. For the CDR3, the DNA is TGTGCCAGCAGCTTAGTGTCAGACTCCCTTGCGGGCACTGAAGCTTTCTTT.

The chain employs TRBV6-5 and TRBJ1-2; D is unclear. There are 14 residues in the CDR3. The germline V gene has CDR1 MNHEY and CDR2 SVGAGI. Trimming cost V 4 bases and J 4 bases, with 13 bases left between them. The CDR3 loop is CASSSKTPPYGYTF. DNA of the CDR3: TGTGCCAGCAGTTCCAAGACACCTCCCTATGGCTACACCTTC.

This clone was observed a handful of times. The rearrangement links TRBV5-5 to TRBJ2-1; D possibly corresponds to TRBD2 (5 bases). V lost 4 bases, J lost 9 bases, and 11 bases lay in between. CDR1 is SGHKS, CDR2 YYEKEE, per germline (reference sequence). This CDR3 has 12 residues. The CDR3 region is CASSRLEGEQFF. The CDR3 coding sequence is TGTGCCAGCAGCCGCCTTGAGGGTGAGCAGTTCTTC. Together with reference TRBV5-5 and TRBJ2-1, the CDR3 gives the full variable domain: DAGVTQSPTHLIKTRGQQVTLRCSPISGHKSVSWYQQVLGQGPQFIFQYYEKEERGRGNFPDRFSARQFPNYSSELNVNALLLGDSALYLCASSRLEGEQFFGPGTRLTVL.

The rearrangement uses TRBV7-9 and TRBJ1-1; D might be TRBD1 (6 bases). With 5 bases removed from V and 3 bases from J, the gap between germline ends came to 13 bases. Germline V gene lookup returns CDR1 SEHNR and CDR2 FQNEAQ (reference sequence). This CDR3 spans 14 amino acids. CDR3 DNA sequence: TGTGCCAGCAGCGTGACAGGAGCTCACACTGAAGCTTTCTTT. This codes for CASSVTGAHTEAFF.

The chain couples TRBV11-1 to TRBJ2-7; TRBD1 matches 7 bases. This CDR3 comprises 15 residues. J lost 0 bases, V lost 1 base, and 3 bases had no gene match. CDR1 is SGHAT and CDR2 is FQDESV in the germline V gene (reference sequence). For the CDR3, the DNA is TGTGCCAGCAGCTTAGGGCCAGGGGGCTCCTACGAGCAGTACTTC. Its translation: CASSLGPGGSYEQYF.

The chain combines TRBV9 with TRBJ1-3; D is possibly TRBD1 (6 bases). V was cut by 1 base and J by 0 bases, with 11 bases left in between. From germline, CDR1 is SGDLS and CDR2 YYNGEE. CDR3 length: 16 residues. CDR3 residues: CASSVQGTTSGNTIYF. CDR3 coding DNA: TGTGCCAGCAGCGTACAGGGGACCACCTCTGGAAACACCATATATTTT.

The V and J genes are TRBV15 and TRBJ2-4, with D tentatively TRBD1 (6 bases). The CDR3 is 17 amino acids. Germline loops: CDR1 LNHNV, CDR2 YYDKDF (reference sequence). V was trimmed by 5 bases and J by 0 bases, leaving 17 bases between them. CDR3 sequence: CATSYLGGHLAKNIQYF. The CDR3 DNA reads TGTGCCACCAGCTACTTAGGGGGACATCTAGCCAAAAACATTCAGTACTTC.

The chain carries TRBV9 and TRBJ1-6; weak D call: TRBD1 (6 bases). The germline gives CDR1 SGDLS, CDR2 YYNGEE. The germline V and J ends were trimmed by 4 bases and 10 bases, with 15 bases remaining between them. CDR3 length: 14 amino acids. CDR3 nucleotide sequence: TGTGCCAGCAGCACCGAGGGGGGGACCTCACCCCTCCACTTT. This translates into CASSTEGGTSPLHF.

The V gene is TRBV14, the J gene TRBJ2-2; D is unresolved. The CDR3 consists of 15 residues. The germline V gene encodes CDR1 SGHDN and CDR2 FVKESK. V was clipped by 2 bases and J by 1 base, with 8 bases between them. The CDR3, as DNA: TGTGCCAGCAGCCAATCTACCGTGAACACCGGGGAGCTGTTTTTT. Translated, it gives CASSQSTVNTGELFF.

This clone has only one observation. This chain connects TRBV5-1 to TRBJ2-3; TRBD2 is a possible D gene (5 bases). Germline V gene data show CDR1 as SGHRS and CDR2 as YFSETQ. This CDR3 region has 16 residues. Trimming removed 4 bases from V and 2 bases from J, with 17 bases in between. This CDR3 is CASSKNLALATDTQYF. CDR3 coding DNA: TGCGCCAGCAGCAAAAACCTGGCGCTAGCCACAGATACGCAGTATTTT.